This T cell receptor beta chain was recovered during a study of cytomegalovirus exposure and HLA in healthy donors. Regarding the study as a whole: In vitro testing confirmed a few CMV-associated chains as specific for CMV antigens. Other equally common chains were less clonally expanded than HLA-associated TCR beta chains, a later analysis showed. Beyond CMV serostatus, there was no information to go on about immune exposure.

60 Vbeta and 13 Jbeta primers were used in PCR. Generated by immunoSEQ multiplex PCR, the TCRdb table keeps only in-frame clones and is missing some. This table has 95,000 or so clones, roughly 79% appearing once. V was trimmed by 6 bases and J by 6 bases, leaving 21 bases between them. The germline V gene encodes CDR1 MNHNS and CDR2 SASEGT. The CDR3 loop spans 15 amino acids. In regard to this clone: The antigen is not known.

V gene TRBV6-1 combines with J gene TRBJ2-7; D possibly corresponds to TRBD1 (5 bases). This TCR was sampled from a woman aged 65 to 85 in good health and CMV-seropositive. The sequencing input was PBMCs. Written as DNA, the CDR3 is TGTGCCAGCAGCCCCCAGGGTGCTAGTAAAGGCGAGCAGTACTTC. Translated, it gives CASSPQGASKGEQYF.